This entry concerns a single T cell receptor (beta chain). No antigen is known for it. Base qualities are not provided; no much larger clone lies one nucleotide away. These data belong to a study of glioma-infiltrating T cells after dendritic cell vaccination (dated by TCRdb to the mid-2010s). Regarding the study in general: The cohort comprised approximately 15 glioblastoma patients from Phase I and II dendritic cell vaccination trials, 9 newly diagnosed and 6 with recurrent disease. Each patient was given three intradermal dendritic cell vaccine injections, spaced two weeks apart, in the arm below the axilla. Between 2003 and 2012, patients were given autologous tumor lysate-pulsed dendritic cell vaccination. In glioblastoma patients vaccinated with dendritic cells, deep sequencing of TCR beta CDR3 regions served to measure tumor-infiltrating lymphocyte content and to compare repertoires between tumor and blood. TCR sequencing metrics, including TIL content and tumor-blood repertoire overlap, were correlated with survival after dendritic cell vaccination. The vaccine was prepared from monocyte-derived dendritic cells that were cultured for approximately seven days with IL-4 and GM-CSF and then pulsed overnight with autologous tumor lysate.

The investigation overall reported the following: Longer time to progression and overall survival after dendritic cell vaccination were predicted by higher estimated pretreatment TIL content. The TCR overlap response model with three groups was called speculative and said to need prospective validation. The cohort was small and heterogeneous, only a few patients had full blood and tumor sets, and even fewer had initial-recurrent tumor pairs. TCR clonality showed no direct relationship with survival, which suggests that a diverse polyclonal response may matter.

Using the immunoSEQ assay, TCRB CDR3 regions were amplified from 2 micrograms of genomic DNA, or from all available DNA when less than that was on hand. Multiplex PCR used 60 forward primers for TCR V beta segments and 13 reverse primers for J beta segments. To estimate the number of reads per starting template, synthetic control templates were added to each sample at limiting dilution. Sequencing produced 87 bp reads on the Illumina HiSeq System. For the original study's pipeline: PCR and sequencing errors were removed by a nearest neighbor algorithm that merged closely related sequences. TCR overlap was defined as the percentage of unique tumor TCR beta sequences that were also found in the peripheral blood of the same patient. The source is immuneACCESS, and TCRdb retained only in-frame sequences with V and J called. Part of the clones is not carried over; for the studies checked, unresolved V genes explain less than half of this, and the remainder is unexplained. V and J calls and clone size follow that table, whereas D and trimming were derived from the DNA. This sample is represented by roughly 51,000 clones; 85% of them were singletons. About an eighth of the sample is held by the ten biggest clonotypes.

CDR1 SGHRS and CDR2 YFSETQ are derived from the germline V gene. V drops 0 bases and J drops 1 base, leaving 13 bases in between. The CDR3 spans 16 residues, from the cysteine through the phenylalanine. Kept here is only the CDR3 DNA, which spans 48 bases and is read in frame from base 1. Selection of patients required sufficient residual fresh-frozen tumor tissue and over two years of available survival data. Although molecular status otherwise differed among the glioblastoma patients, no patient had an isocitrate dehydrogenase mutation. PBMC collection took place before vaccination, two weeks after the third vaccination, and at tumor progression if progression occurred. The Qiagen DNeasy Blood extraction Kit was used for extraction of genomic DNA.

The TCR sequence derives from a human donor with glioblastoma. The source was blood, collected before dendritic cell vaccination. The V and J genes are TRBV5-1 and TRBJ1-1; the D region possibly corresponds to TRBD1 (6 bases align). The CDR3 reads as follows: CASSLADRTTNTEAFF. The base sequence is TGCGCCAGCAGCTTGGCCGACAGGACAACGAACACTGAAGCTTTCTTT.